The entry below describes one T cell receptor (beta chain). Antigen specificity is unknown. This specimen belongs to a study of CD8 T cells in ankylosing spondylitis. The study, taken as a whole, reports: Past studies reported some motif variants in reactive arthritis synovial fluid and blood. As reported, disease-linked clones showed significant enrichment in matched ankylosing spondylitis synovial fluid. One TCR beta motif, made up of about 8 highly homologous variants, appeared characteristic of ankylosing spondylitis blood.

V was pared by 6 bases and J by 7 bases, with 10 bases of the junction left unmatched. The CDR3 is 14 amino acids. Per the germline V gene, CDR1 is SGHRS and CDR2 is YFSETQ. From the 5' RACE reads, TCRdb called clonotypes with MiXCR, one entry per CDR3 protein. The data hold roughly 350,000 distinct CDR3 sequences, with less than 10% observed a single time. Sequenced: blood, either unsorted or a sorted T cell fraction (not recorded which). This receptor was identified in a male donor with ankylosing spondylitis. This sequence joins TRBV5-1 and TRBJ2-1; 7 nucleotides agree with TRBD1. In nucleotides, the CDR3 is TGCGCCAGCATAGATGACAGGGTCAGGAATGAGCAGTTCTTC. It translates to CASIDDRVRNEQFF.